One T cell receptor (beta chain) is described in this entry. V gave up 1 base and J gave up 3 bases, with 11 bases separating them. The germline V gene has CDR1 SGHRS and CDR2 YFSETQ. The CDR3 consists of 14 residues. The sample originates from a study of T cell responses to AZD1222 COVID-19 vaccine. Method: immunoSEQ multiplex PCR; TCRdb's copy keeps in-frame clones and lacks some. The sample shows about 180,000 clones, just over 85% of them seen only once. This TCR was recovered from an adult who received the AZD1222 COVID-19 vaccine. The rearrangement links TRBV5-1 to TRBJ2-7; D is uncertain. The sequencing here drew on peripheral blood, taken 28 days after the second AZD1222 dose. The CDR3 DNA sequence: TGCGCCAGCAGCTTGAATCCCCCGGACTACGAGCAGTACTTC. It yields the protein CASSLNPPDYEQYF.